One T cell receptor (beta chain) is described in this entry. Per the original methods: Amplification with reference gene primers provided the estimates of nucleated cell counts. The protocol was immunoSEQ multiplex PCR, while the TCRdb copy is restricted to in-frame clones and leaves out a portion. V, J and clone size are those of that table, while D and trimming were read from the DNA. The sample yields 300,000 to 400,000 clones, about nine tenths seen once. The CDR3 sequence is 14 residues long. The germline CDR1 and CDR2 sequences are SQVTM and ANQGSEA. V lost 6 bases, J lost 4 bases, and 17 bases lay in between. Seattle's cohort entered during active infection and was followed longitudinally. The sample originates from a study of blood T cell repertoires in COVID-19. As for the study in general: Sources were T cells, B-cell-depleted T cells, or PBMCs; the material itself was cDNA or gDNA.

The sequencing input was peripheral blood. The TCR originated in a man aged 25 to 45 with COVID-19, enrolled during active disease. The J gene is TRBJ2-3, the V gene TRBV29-1, with D possibly TRBD1 on 6 matching bases. The CDR3 coding sequence is TGCAGCGTATCGTGGGGGCCATTGGCAGATACGCAGTATTTT. Protein product: CSVSWGPLADTQYF.